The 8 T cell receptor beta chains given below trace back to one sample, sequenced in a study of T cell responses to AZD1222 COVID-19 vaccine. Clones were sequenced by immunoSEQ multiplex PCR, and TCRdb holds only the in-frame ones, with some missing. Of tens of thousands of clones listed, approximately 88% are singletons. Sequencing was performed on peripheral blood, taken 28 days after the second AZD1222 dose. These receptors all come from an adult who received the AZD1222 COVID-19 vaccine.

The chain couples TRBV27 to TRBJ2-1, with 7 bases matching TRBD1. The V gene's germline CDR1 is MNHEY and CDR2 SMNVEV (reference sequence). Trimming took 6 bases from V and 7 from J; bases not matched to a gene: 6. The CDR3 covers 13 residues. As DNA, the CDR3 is TGTGCCAGCAGAGATCCCAGGGGGAATGAGCAGTTCTTC. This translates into CASRDPRGNEQFF.

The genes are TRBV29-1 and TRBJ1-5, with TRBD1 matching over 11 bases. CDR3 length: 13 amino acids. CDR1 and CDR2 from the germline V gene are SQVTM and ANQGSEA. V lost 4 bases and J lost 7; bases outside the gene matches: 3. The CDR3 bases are TGCAGCGTTGCCGGGACAGGGGGACAGCCCCAGCATTTT. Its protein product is CSVAGTGGQPQHF.

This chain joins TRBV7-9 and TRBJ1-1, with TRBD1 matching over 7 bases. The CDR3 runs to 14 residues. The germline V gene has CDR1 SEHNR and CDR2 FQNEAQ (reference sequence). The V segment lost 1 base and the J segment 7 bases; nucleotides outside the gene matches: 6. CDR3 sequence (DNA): TGTGCCAGCAGCTTAGAAGGGGGCTGGAATGAAGCTTTCTTT. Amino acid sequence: CASSLEGGWNEAFF.

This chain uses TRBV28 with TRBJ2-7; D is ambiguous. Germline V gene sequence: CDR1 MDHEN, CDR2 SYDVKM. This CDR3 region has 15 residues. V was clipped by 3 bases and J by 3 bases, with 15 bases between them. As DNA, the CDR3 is TGTGCCAGCAGTTTTCTGAGAGAGAGAAGCTACGAGCAGTACTTC. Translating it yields CASSFLRERSYEQYF.

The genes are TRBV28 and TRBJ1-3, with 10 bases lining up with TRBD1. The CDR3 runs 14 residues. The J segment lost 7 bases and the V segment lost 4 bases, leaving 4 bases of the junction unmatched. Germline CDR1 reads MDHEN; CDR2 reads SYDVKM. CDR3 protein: CASSSPGQGNTIYF. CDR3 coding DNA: TGTGCCAGCAGTTCTCCGGGACAGGGGAACACCATATATTTT. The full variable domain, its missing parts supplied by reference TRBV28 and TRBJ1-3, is DVKVTQSSRYLVKRTGEKVFLECVQDMDHENMFWYRQDPGLGLRLIYFSYDVKMKEKGDIPEGYSVSREKKERFSLILESASTNQTSMYLCASSSPGQGNTIYFGEGSWLTVV.

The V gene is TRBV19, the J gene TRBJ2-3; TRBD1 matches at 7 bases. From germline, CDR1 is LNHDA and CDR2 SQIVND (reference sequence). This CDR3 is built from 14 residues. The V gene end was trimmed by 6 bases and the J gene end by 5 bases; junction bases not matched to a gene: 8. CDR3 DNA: TGTGCCAGTAGATCACAGGGGCTTGGAGATACGCAGTATTTT. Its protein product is CASRSQGLGDTQYF.

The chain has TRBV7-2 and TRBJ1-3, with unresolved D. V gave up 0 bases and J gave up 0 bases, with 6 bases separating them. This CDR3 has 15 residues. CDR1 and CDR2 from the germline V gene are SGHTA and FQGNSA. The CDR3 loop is CASSLARASGNTIYF. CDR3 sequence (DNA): TGTGCCAGCAGCTTAGCCCGAGCCTCTGGAAACACCATATATTTT.

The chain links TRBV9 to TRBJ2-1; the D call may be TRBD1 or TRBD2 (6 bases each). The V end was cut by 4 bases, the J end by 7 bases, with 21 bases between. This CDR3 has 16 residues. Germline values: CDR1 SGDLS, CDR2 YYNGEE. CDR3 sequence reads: CASSHQGLERGNEQFF. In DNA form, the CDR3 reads TGTGCCAGCAGCCACCAGGGACTGGAGAGGGGGAATGAGCAGTTCTTC. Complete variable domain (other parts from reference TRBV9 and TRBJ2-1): DSGVTQTPKHLITATGQRVTLRCSPRSGDLSVYWYQQSLDQGLQFLIQYYNGEERAKGNILERFSAQQFPDLHSELNLSSLELGDSALYFCASSHQGLERGNEQFFGPGTRLTVL.